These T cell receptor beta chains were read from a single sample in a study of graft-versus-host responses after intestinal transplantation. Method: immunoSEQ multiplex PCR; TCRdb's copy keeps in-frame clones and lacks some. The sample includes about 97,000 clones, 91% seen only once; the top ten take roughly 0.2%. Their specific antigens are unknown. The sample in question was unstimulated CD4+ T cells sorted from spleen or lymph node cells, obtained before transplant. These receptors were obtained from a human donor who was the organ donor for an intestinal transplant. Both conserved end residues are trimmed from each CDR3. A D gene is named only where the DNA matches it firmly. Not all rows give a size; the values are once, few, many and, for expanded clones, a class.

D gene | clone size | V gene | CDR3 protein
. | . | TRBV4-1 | ASSQDRGNTEAF
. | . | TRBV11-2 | ASSLIAGLGEQY
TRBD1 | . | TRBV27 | ASSFKGANQPQH
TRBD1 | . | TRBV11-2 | ASSLGRGLGYT
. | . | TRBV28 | ASSVGGNNSPLH
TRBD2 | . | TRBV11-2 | ASSLPYRLGGTDTQY
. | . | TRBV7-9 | ASSLVGGYEAF
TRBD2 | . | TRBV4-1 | ASSQGTSGGTDTQY
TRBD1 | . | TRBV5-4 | ASRRGQADGYT
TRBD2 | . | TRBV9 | ASSVVSGGAGELF
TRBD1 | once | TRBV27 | ASSGDRGYEQY
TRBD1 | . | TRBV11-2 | ASSHSNSGGHGYT
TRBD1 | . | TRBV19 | ASSVKTGNYEQY
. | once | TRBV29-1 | SVTGTGATNEKLF
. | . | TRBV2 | ASSGLRGTEAF
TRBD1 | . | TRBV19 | ASSIDPGTGKEKLF
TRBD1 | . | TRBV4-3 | ASSQLGTANYGYT
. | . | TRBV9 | ASSPIRGLGTEAF
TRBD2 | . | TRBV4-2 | ASSQVDPAGESYEQY
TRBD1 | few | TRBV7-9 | ASSSGQYYGYT
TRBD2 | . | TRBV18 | ASSPLQAGSSYEQY
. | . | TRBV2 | ASSATVSPLH
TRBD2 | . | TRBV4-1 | ASSHSLAGGLDEQF
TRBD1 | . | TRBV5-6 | ASSYDRAPYEQY
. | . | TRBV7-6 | ASSLDEATEAF
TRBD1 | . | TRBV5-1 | ASSLATGGNQPQH
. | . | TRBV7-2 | ASSFGIQAASYEQY
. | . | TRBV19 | ASSITSINQPQH
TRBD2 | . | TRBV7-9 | ASRQLAITNTGELF
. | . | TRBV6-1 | ASSEAHVRMVEAF
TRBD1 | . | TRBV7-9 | ASSSRDRKLSGNTIY
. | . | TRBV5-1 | ASSPPFRGSHNEQF
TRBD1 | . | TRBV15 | ATSSYDRARSYNEQF
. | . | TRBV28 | ASSRTVVTEAF
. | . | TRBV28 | ASIPGSTPYEQY
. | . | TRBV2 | ASSRDTLSNQPQH
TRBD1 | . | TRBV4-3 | ASSKGQGASTDTQY
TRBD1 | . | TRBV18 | ASSPTGEGQPQH
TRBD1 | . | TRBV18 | ASSPYTGGMNTEAF
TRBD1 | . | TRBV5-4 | ASSRTGTDEKLF
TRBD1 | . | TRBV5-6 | ASSIAGTVQETQY
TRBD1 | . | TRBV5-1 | ASSATGGNGYT
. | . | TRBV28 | ASSSIWDSGFNEQF
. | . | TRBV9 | ASSPRVSGNTIY
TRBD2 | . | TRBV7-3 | ASSPLAGGVTDTQY
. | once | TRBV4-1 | ASSKQVVSGNTIY